The following is a T cell receptor (beta chain) sequence with its context. Antigen specificity is unknown. This entry comes from a study of cytomegalovirus exposure and HLA in healthy donors. Findings and caveats of the study: A subsequent analysis found that TCR clusters from the first cohort also tended to co-occur in the approximately 130 validation repertoires, with 90% to 95% of cluster scores above 0. In vitro confirmation showed three CMV-associated chains to be CMV antigen specific.

A roughly 120-subject validation cohort, separate from the approximately 720-subject first cohort, supplied the donors. With 0 bases removed from V and 2 bases from J, the gap between germline ends came to 11 bases. The germline V gene has CDR1 SGDLS and CDR2 YYNGEE. This CDR3 is built from 15 residues. Libraries were prepared by immunoSEQ multiplex PCR; TCRdb keeps only in-frame clonotypes and omits some of them. The data hold fewer than 150,000 clones, with 70% to 90% observed a single time. The sequence was collected from a man in his late teens or twenties in good health and CMV-seropositive. The sample was PBMCs. This chain uses TRBV9 with TRBJ2-5, with D perhaps TRBD1 (6 bases). The CDR3 DNA is TGTGCCAGCAGCGTAGCCACCGGACAGCAAGAGACCCAGTACTTC. It specifies CASSVATGQQETQYF.